These 26 T cell receptor beta chains share one sample of origin, sequenced in a study of blood T cell repertoires in COVID-19. Only in-frame clones appear in the TCRdb table, and some are missing; sequencing was by immunoSEQ multiplex PCR. The sample yields 55,000 to 70,000 clones, approximately 80% seen once. Material: peripheral blood. These receptors were collected from a woman at least 80 years old with acute or convalescent COVID-19.

J is TRBJ1-5 and V is TRBV6-2 or TRBV6-3; perhaps TRBD1 as D (6 bases). Germline assignment: CDR1 MNHEY and CDR2 SVGEGT. Trimming removed 6 bases from V and 7 bases from J, with 16 bases in between. The CDR3 extends over 14 amino acids. Here the CDR3 reads CASSRPETGQPQHF. The CDR3 DNA sequence: TGTGCCAGCAGCCGGCCTGAGACAGGCCAGCCCCAGCATTTT.

This chain connects TRBV9 to TRBJ1-2; TRBD1 matches 7 bases. Germline CDR1 reads SGDLS; CDR2 reads YYNGEE. Germline trimming cut 0 bases from V and 4 bases from J; bases unmatched to any gene: 6. This CDR3 has 15 amino acids. CDR3 nucleotides: TGTGCCAGCAGCGTAGGGAACAGGGGTAGCTATGGCTACACCTTC. Translating it yields CASSVGNRGSYGYTF.

The chain couples TRBV5-4 to TRBJ2-3; 7 bases align to TRBD1. With 2 bases clipped from V and 7 bases from J, the junction kept 10 bases outside the gene matches. The CDR3 covers 15 residues. The germline CDR1 and CDR2 sequences are SGHNT and YYREEE (reference sequence). The CDR3 spells CASSFLGTAVHTQYF. In DNA form, the CDR3 reads TGTGCCAGCAGCTTCTTAGGGACAGCAGTACATACGCAGTATTTT.

V is TRBV2 and J is TRBJ1-2; 7 bases match TRBD1. CDR3 length: 15 residues. Losses at the gene ends were 4 bases for V and 1 base for J; bases not matched to a gene: 6. Per germline, CDR1 SNHLY and CDR2 FYNNEI. CDR3 DNA sequence: TGTGCCAGCAGTGGACAGGGAGTGGGTAACTATGGCTACACCTTC. This gives the protein CASSGQGVGNYGYTF.

This clone was detected once. The gene calls are TRBV5-5 and TRBJ2-1; D gene uncertain. Trimming stripped 0 bases from V and 7 bases from J, with 8 bases between. CDR1 and CDR2 (germline): SGHKS, YYEKEE (reference sequence). This CDR3 is built from 13 residues. The CDR3 sequence is CASSLASRNEQFF. The CDR3 DNA follows: TGTGCCAGCAGCTTGGCCTCCAGGAATGAGCAGTTCTTC.

The gene calls are TRBV28 and TRBJ1-4; D unclear. Germline values: CDR1 MDHEN, CDR2 SYDVKM. V lost 3 bases, J lost 7 bases, and 3 bases lay in between. This CDR3 is built from 11 residues. CDR3 sequence reads: CASSFFEKLFF. DNA of the CDR3: TGTGCCAGCAGTTTCTTTGAAAAACTGTTTTTT.

The gene calls are TRBV5-5 and TRBJ1-5, with a tentative D call TRBD1 (6 bases). Germline assignment: CDR1 SGHKS and CDR2 YYEKEE (reference sequence). Between the trimmed V and J ends, which lost 7 bases and 2 bases, there was a span of 16 bases. CDR3 size: 15 residues. CDR3 residues: CASCQGIWGNQPQHF. The CDR3 DNA is TGTGCCAGCTGCCAGGGGATTTGGGGCAATCAGCCCCAGCATTTT. Supplemented by reference TRBV5-5 and TRBJ1-5, the full variable domain reads DAGVTQSPTHLIKTRGQQVTLRCSPISGHKSVSWYQQVLGQGPQFIFQYYEKEERGRGNFPDRFSARQFPNYSSELNVNALLLGDSALYLCASCQGIWGNQPQHFGDGTRLSIL.

In this sample, this clone turned up a few times. The rearrangement joins TRBV25-1 to TRBJ2-7; D might be TRBD1 (6 bases). CDR1 is MGHDK, CDR2 SYGVNS, per germline. V shed 6 bases and J shed 1 base, with 16 bases lying between them. The length of the CDR3 is 15 residues. The CDR3 is CASRMGEGQSYEQYF. For the CDR3, the DNA is TGTGCCAGCAGGATGGGGGAAGGACAGTCCTACGAGCAGTACTTC.

The chain combines TRBV6-2 or TRBV6-3 with TRBJ2-1, with 14 nucleotides matching TRBD2. The CDR3 is 15 residues long. With V trimmed by 5 bases and J by 9 bases, 6 bases remained unmatched. The germline V gene has CDR1 MNHEY and CDR2 SVGEGT. The CDR3 DNA reads as TGTGCCAGCAGTCTGGGACTAGCGGGAGTAAGTGAGCAGTTCTTC. Its translation: CASSLGLAGVSEQFF.

The chain couples TRBV14 to TRBJ1-2, with 7 positions matching TRBD1. V lost 4 bases and J lost 4; bases outside the gene matches: 3. The CDR3 runs 13 residues. The germline V gene has CDR1 SGHDN and CDR2 FVKESK. The CDR3: CASSRDSLYGYTF. CDR3 coding DNA: TGTGCCAGCAGCCGGGACAGCCTCTATGGCTACACCTTC. The complete variable domain, with remaining parts taken from reference TRBV14 and TRBJ1-2, reads EAGVTQFPSHSVIEKGQTVTLRCDPISGHDNLYWYRRVMGKEIKFLLHFVKESKQDESGMPNNRFLAERTGGTYSTLKVQPAELEDSGVYFCASSRDSLYGYTFGSGTRLTVV.

This clone was counted once. The chain joins TRBV10-2 to TRBJ1-1; D is unresolved. The CDR3 covers 12 residues. V was pared by 2 bases and J by 6 bases, with 7 bases between. Germline assignment: CDR1 WSHSY and CDR2 SAAADI. CDR3: CASSEPGAEAFF. The CDR3 region has the DNA TGCGCCAGCAGTGAGCCCGGGGCTGAAGCTTTCTTT.

V usage is TRBV6-5 and J usage is TRBJ1-6; TRBD1 agrees at 11 bases. The CDR3 consists of 13 residues. Germline lookup yields CDR1 MNHEY and CDR2 SVGAGI. V lost 6 bases, J lost 11 bases, and 3 bases stayed unmatched. The CDR3 bases are TGTGCCAGCAGGGGGGACAGGGGGACACCCCTCCACTTT. The encoded protein is CASRGDRGTPLHF.

V and J are TRBV9 and TRBJ2-1; no definite D call. Trimming pared 0 bases from V and 8 bases from J, leaving 9 bases between. Germline lookup yields CDR1 SGDLS and CDR2 YYNGEE. The CDR3 length is 13 residues. The CDR3 is CASSVVGDHEQFF. CDR3 nucleotide sequence: TGTGCCAGCAGCGTAGTCGGAGACCATGAGCAGTTCTTC.

V is TRBV6-6 and J is TRBJ2-2; 8 bases fit TRBD1. The CDR3 is made up of 12 amino acids. V gave up 8 bases and J gave up 7 bases; unmatched junction bases: 3. Germline V gives CDR1 MNHNY, CDR2 SVGAGI (reference sequence). CDR3 sequence (DNA): TGTGCCAGCGGACAGGGAGGCGGGGAGCTGTTTTTT. It is translated as CASGQGGGELFF.

The J gene is TRBJ1-3, the V gene TRBV6-6; the D is unclear. Germline V gene data show CDR1 as MNHNY and CDR2 as SVGAGI (reference sequence). The CDR3 loop spans 16 amino acids. V was trimmed by 2 bases and J by 0 bases, leaving 11 bases between them. The CDR3 DNA reads as TGTGCCAGCAGTTACCGTTCCGGTTCCTCTGGAAACACCATATATTTT. It is translated as CASSYRSGSSGNTIYF.

V usage is TRBV28 and J usage is TRBJ2-2, with no clear D. V dropped 6 bases and J dropped 6 bases, with 14 bases sitting between them. Germline assignment: CDR1 MDHEN and CDR2 SYDVKM. This CDR3 is 14 amino acids long. In nucleotides, the CDR3 is TGTGCCAGCAGAACCCCCGAGAGGTCCGGGGAGCTGTTTTTT. It codes for CASRTPERSGELFF.

The chain joins TRBV23-1 to TRBJ2-7; 7 bases match TRBD1. TRBV23-1 is filed as an ORF, its function uncertain. J lost 5 bases, V lost 2 bases, and 6 bases had no gene match. CDR3 size: 14 residues. In nucleotides, the CDR3 is TGCGCCAGCAGTCAACGACAGGGTTCCCACGAGCAGTACTTC. Translated, it gives CASSQRQGSHEQYF.

The chain joins TRBV7-2 to TRBJ2-5; TRBD1 matches 7 bases. V trimming: 1 base; J trimming: 5 bases; junction bases outside the gene matches: 10. The CDR3 is made up of 16 amino acids. CDR1 is SGHTA and CDR2 is FQGNSA in the germline V gene. The CDR3 region is CASSLGGAGGRETQYF. CDR3 sequence (DNA): TGTGCCAGCAGCTTAGGCGGAGCAGGGGGTCGGGAGACCCAGTACTTC.

This chain links TRBV6-5 with TRBJ2-6; D not certain. V dropped 8 bases and J dropped 4 bases, with 9 bases sitting between them. This CDR3 is 13 amino acids long. Per the germline V gene, CDR1 is MNHEY and CDR2 is SVGAGI. The CDR3 DNA reads as TGTGCCAGCGGCCCCTTGGGGGCCAACGTCCTGACTTTC. Encoded protein: CASGPLGANVLTF.

The chain links TRBV19 to TRBJ2-7, with D possibly TRBD1 on 7 matching bases. Germline lookup yields CDR1 LNHDA and CDR2 SQIVND (reference sequence). The CDR3 loop spans 16 amino acids. Between the trimmed V and J ends, which lost 5 bases and 4 bases, there was a span of 21 bases. The CDR3 reads CASSGAGQSYQYEQYF. The CDR3 DNA follows: TGTGCCAGTAGTGGTGCGGGACAGAGTTATCAATACGAGCAGTACTTC.

The chain uses TRBV5-1 and TRBJ1-4; 8 bases agree with TRBD1. V lost 4 bases to trimming and J lost 8 bases; unmatched junction nucleotides: 10. From germline, CDR1 is SGHRS and CDR2 YFSETQ. The CDR3 is 15 residues long. In DNA form, the CDR3 reads TGCGCCAGCAGCAACGGGTTACAGGGGGAAGAAAAACTGTTTTTT. Translating it yields CASSNGLQGEEKLFF.

Written as DNA, the CDR3 is TGTGCCAGCAGCCAAGACGGGACACCATCTACTAATGAAAAACTGTTTTTT. Translation: CASSQDGTPSTNEKLFF. V is TRBV4-2 and J is TRBJ1-4; possibly TRBD1 for D (6 bases). The germline gives CDR1 LGHNA, CDR2 YNFKEQ. This CDR3 region has 17 residues. Trimming stripped 0 bases from V and 2 bases from J, with 13 bases between.

This clone was seen a handful of times. This chain joins TRBV5-6 and TRBJ1-4, with 8 bases fitting TRBD1. Trimming at V came to 4 bases and at J to 6 bases, leaving 5 bases not matched to a gene. The CDR3 is made up of 14 amino acids. Per the germline V gene, CDR1 is SGHDT and CDR2 is YYEEEE. The chain's CDR3 is CASSLTGGDEKLFF. DNA of the CDR3: TGTGCCAGCAGCCTAACAGGGGGGGATGAAAAACTGTTTTTT. Variable domain in full (rest from reference TRBV5-6 and TRBJ1-4): DAGVTQSPTHLIKTRGQQVTLRCSPKSGHDTVSWYQQALGQGPQFIFQYYEEEERQRGNFPDRFSGHQFPNYSSELNVNALLLGDSALYLCASSLTGGDEKLFFGSGTQLSVL.

This chain links TRBV9 with TRBJ1-2; maybe TRBD1 (5 bases). The V end was cut by 6 bases, the J end by 3 bases, with 15 bases between. The CDR3 consists of 14 residues. Germline assignment: CDR1 SGDLS and CDR2 YYNGEE. CDR3 loop: CASTRMGRDYGYTF. Written as DNA, the CDR3 is TGTGCCAGCACAAGGATGGGCAGGGACTATGGCTACACCTTC.

The rearrangement joins TRBV20-1 to TRBJ1-1, with D hard to call. This CDR3 contains 11 residues. Trimming removed 3 bases from V and 10 bases from J, with 12 bases in between. The germline gives CDR1 DFQATT, CDR2 SNEGSKA (reference sequence). The CDR3 bases are TGCAGTGCTAGGGAAGCGGGTGCAGCTTTCTTT. Translated, it gives CSAREAGAAFF.

This sequence joins TRBV18 and TRBJ1-5; possible D gene TRBD1, 6 bases. V was cut by 3 bases and J by 3 bases, with 12 bases left in between. The CDR3 is 15 residues long. CDR1 is KGHSH, CDR2 LQKENI, per germline. This CDR3 reads CASSPGALTNQPQHF. CDR3 DNA: TGTGCCAGCTCACCGGGGGCCCTAACCAATCAGCCCCAGCATTTT.